The 21 T cell receptor beta chains reported below all come from one sample, sequenced in a study of shared clonotypes between healthy human individuals. Sequencing used immunoSEQ multiplex PCR; TCRdb keeps in-frame clones, though not all of them. The sample yields approximately 810,000 clones, about 91% seen once. Positive CCR7 selection of CD45RO-negative cells yielded the naive CD8 cells, and terminally differentiated effector memory CD45RA+ cells were excluded. The sample comprised naive CD8+ T cells sorted from blood. Every receptor here comes from a man aged 25-40 years in good health.

The chain employs TRBV6-5 and TRBJ2-2; 7 bases match TRBD1. This CDR3 has 15 residues. CDR1 is MNHEY and CDR2 is SVGAGI in the germline V gene. The V and J ends lost 5 bases and 7 bases, in that order; junction bases with no gene match: 10. CDR3 amino acids: CASSTDRVMGGELFF. The CDR3 DNA sequence: TGTGCCAGCAGTACCGACAGGGTAATGGGCGGGGAGCTGTTTTTT.

The chain combines TRBV13 with TRBJ2-7; 13 bases are a match to TRBD2. The CDR3 consists of 14 residues. Germline V gene lookup returns CDR1 PRHDT and CDR2 FYEKMQ (reference sequence). The V segment lost 7 bases and the J segment 7 bases; nucleotides outside the gene matches: 7. The CDR3 spells CASNILAGGGEQYF. The CDR3 DNA reads TGTGCCAGCAACATACTAGCGGGAGGGGGAGAGCAGTACTTC.

The chain has TRBV19 and TRBJ2-7; 8 bases line up with TRBD1. CDR3 length equals 14 residues. Germline V gene sequence: CDR1 LNHDA, CDR2 SQIVND (reference sequence). V was clipped by 9 bases and J by 5 bases; unmatched bases: 12. The CDR3 sequence: CASEPAGGLNEQYF. The CDR3 DNA is TGTGCCAGCGAACCTGCAGGGGGCTTGAACGAGCAGTACTTC.

V usage is TRBV5-1 and J usage is TRBJ2-1; D is possibly TRBD1 (6 bases). Germline V gives CDR1 SGHRS, CDR2 YFSETQ. V lost 2 bases and J lost 4, with 25 bases in between. The length of the CDR3 is 19 residues. The CDR3 region is CASSFTGLMTTVNYNEQFF. The CDR3 coding sequence is TGCGCCAGCAGCTTCACAGGGCTCATGACTACGGTGAATTACAATGAGCAGTTCTTC.

The CDR3 here is CASSPSGSTDTQYF. The CDR3 DNA is TGTGCCAGCAGTCCTAGCGGGAGCACAGATACGCAGTATTTT. The rearrangement uses TRBV6-5 and TRBJ2-3; 8 bases are a match to TRBD2. The CDR3 totals 14 residues. CDR1 is MNHEY and CDR2 is SVGAGI in the germline V gene. The J segment lost 0 bases and the V segment lost 5 bases, leaving 1 base of the junction unmatched.

V usage is TRBV25-1 and J usage is TRBJ2-1, with TRBD2 matching over 9 bases. Losses at the gene ends were 5 bases for V and 1 base for J; bases not matched to a gene: 6. CDR1 and CDR2 (germline): MGHDK, SYGVNS. The CDR3 consists of 16 residues. CDR3: CASSPLAGPSYNEQFF. CDR3 bases: TGTGCCAGCAGTCCTCTAGCGGGACCTTCCTACAATGAGCAGTTCTTC.

The rearrangement links TRBV11-2 to TRBJ2-7, with TRBD2 as a possible D gene (6 bases). Trimming pared 1 base from V and 5 bases from J, leaving 21 bases between. Germline V lookup: CDR1 SGHAT, CDR2 FQNNGV. This CDR3 has 17 amino acids. CDR3 in amino acids: CASSLGPWRREIHEQYF. CDR3 sequence (DNA): TGTGCCAGCAGCTTAGGTCCCTGGAGGCGGGAAATCCACGAGCAGTACTTC.

The chain links TRBV7-9 to TRBJ2-1; D unclear. The germline gives CDR1 SEHNR, CDR2 FQNEAQ (reference sequence). V lost 6 bases, J lost 0 bases, and 12 bases lay in between. The length of the CDR3 is 15 residues. CDR3 sequence (DNA): TGTGCCAGCAGTTCTACGACAAGCTCCTACAATGAGCAGTTCTTC. Translated, it gives CASSSTTSSYNEQFF.

This clone has a handful of counts. Other DNA sequences in this specimen translate into the identical CDR3. This rearrangement joins TRBV7-9 to TRBJ1-5; D is unclear. Trimming stripped 0 bases from V and 3 bases from J, with 6 bases between. Germline-derived CDR1 and CDR2 are SEHNR and FQNEAQ (reference sequence). This CDR3 region has 14 residues. This chain's CDR3 is CASSLAGVNQPQHF. CDR3 nucleotide sequence: TGTGCCAGCAGCTTAGCTGGGGTCAATCAGCCCCAGCATTTT.

The rearrangement uses TRBV5-4 and TRBJ2-3, with a tentative D call TRBD2 (6 bases). Trimming left V 1 base short and J 6 bases short, with 12 bases between. Germline V gives CDR1 SGHNT, CDR2 YYREEE (reference sequence). The CDR3 spans 14 residues. CDR3 nucleotide sequence: TGTGCCAGCAGCTTGCACGGGAGCCGGGATACGCAGTATTTT. The encoded protein is CASSLHGSRDTQYF.

The V gene is TRBV5-1, the J gene TRBJ2-7; perhaps D is TRBD1 or TRBD2 (6 bases each). Trimming took off 2 bases at V and 4 bases at J, with 13 bases between the two ends. Germline CDR1 reads SGHRS; CDR2 reads YFSETQ. The CDR3 has 14 amino acids. This chain's CDR3 is CASSFGGLTYEQYF. Here the CDR3 DNA reads TGCGCCAGCAGCTTCGGGGGCTTGACTTACGAGCAGTACTTC.

The rearrangement links TRBV14 to TRBJ2-2, with a tentative D call TRBD2 (5 bases). Per the germline V gene, CDR1 is SGHDN and CDR2 is FVKESK. The CDR3 runs to 15 residues. V was clipped by 4 bases and J by 1 base, with 10 bases between them. DNA of the CDR3: TGTGCCAGCAGCCCCCCCGGGGTGAACACCGGGGAGCTGTTTTTT. It specifies CASSPPGVNTGELFF.

V gene TRBV18 combines with J gene TRBJ2-1; 7 nucleotides align to TRBD1. Germline V gene data show CDR1 as KGHSH and CDR2 as LQKENI. The CDR3 is made up of 13 amino acids. J gave up 11 bases and V 0 bases, and 4 bases lay outside the gene matches. CDR3 in amino acids: CASSPPTDRQQFF. The CDR3 bases are TGTGCCAGCTCACCACCTACGGACAGGCAGCAGTTCTTC.

The chain has TRBV28 and TRBJ1-5, with 7 bases matching TRBD1. After removal of 10 bases from V and 1 base from J, the junction contained 10 bases not matched to a gene. Germline lookup yields CDR1 MDHEN and CDR2 SYDVKM. The CDR3 contains 15 residues. The chain's CDR3 is CATRGGPQSNQPQHF. Written as DNA, the CDR3 is TGTGCCACCAGGGGGGGGCCACAGAGCAATCAGCCCCAGCATTTT.

The chain is built from TRBV5-6 and TRBJ1-5; D is perhaps TRBD1 (5 bases). Trimming cost V 0 bases and J 7 bases, with 20 bases left between them. Germline V gene data show CDR1 as SGHDT and CDR2 as YYEEEE. The CDR3 is 17 residues long. CDR3 amino acids: CASSLGGRVRLGQPQHF. The CDR3 bases are TGTGCCAGCAGCTTGGGTGGCAGGGTTCGTTTGGGACAGCCCCAGCATTTT.

This clone was found once. The genes are TRBV27 and TRBJ1-2, with a tentative D call TRBD1 (5 bases). CDR3 length: 13 amino acids. The V gene lost 1 base and the J gene lost 6 bases, with 9 bases spanning the gap. Germline V CDR1 and CDR2: MNHEY, SMNVEV (reference sequence). CDR3 bases: TGTGCCAGCAGTTTATTGGGGGGGAATGGCTACACCTTC. It encodes CASSLLGGNGYTF.

The V call is TRBV7-9, the J call TRBJ2-1, with 8 bases matching TRBD2. Unmatched junction bases numbered 6, after V lost 3 bases and J lost 5 bases. The CDR3 loop spans 15 amino acids. CDR1 is SEHNR, CDR2 FQNEAQ, per germline (reference sequence). CDR3 in amino acids: CASSFLGSGNNEQFF. The CDR3 nucleotides read TGTGCCAGCAGCTTTCTTGGTAGCGGGAACAATGAGCAGTTCTTC.

The chain couples TRBV7-9 to TRBJ2-2; 9 nucleotides line up with TRBD1. V lost 4 bases and J lost 5; bases outside the gene matches: 11. Germline-derived CDR1 and CDR2 are SEHNR and FQNEAQ (reference sequence). The length of the CDR3 is 17 residues. CDR3 loop: CASSYPHTDRGTGELFF. CDR3 bases: TGTGCCAGCAGCTACCCCCACACGGACAGGGGAACCGGGGAGCTGTTTTTT.

The CDR3 here is CASSVVGGGTTEAFF. In DNA, the CDR3 is TGTGCCAGCAGCGTAGTGGGAGGAGGGACCACTGAAGCTTTCTTT. The V and J genes are TRBV9 and TRBJ1-1; a possible D gene is TRBD1 (5 bases). The V gene's germline CDR1 is SGDLS and CDR2 YYNGEE. The CDR3 is made up of 15 amino acids. V was cut by 0 bases and J by 4 bases, with 13 bases left in between.

The CDR3 bases are TGTGCCAGCAAGGCCAGTCAGATCCTGCCAGGATCCTCTGGGGCCAACGTCCTGACTTTC. Its translation: CASKASQILPGSSGANVLTF. The chain has TRBV2 and TRBJ2-6; D remains ambiguous. CDR1 is SNHLY, CDR2 FYNNEI, per germline. The CDR3 has 20 amino acids. V shed 7 bases and J shed 0 bases, with 25 bases lying between them.

This clone has a single count. A much more abundant neighbour one base away suggests this may be a read error. The genes are TRBV5-4 and TRBJ2-5; no reliable D call. The CDR3 totals 11 residues. Germline loops: CDR1 SGHNT, CDR2 YYREEE (reference sequence). V lost 4 bases and J 0 bases, leaving 1 base between the germline ends. CDR3 DNA sequence: TGTGCCAGCAGCCACCAAGAGACCCAGTACTTC. This sequence encodes CASSHQETQYF.